The present entry profiles one T cell receptor (beta chain) with its context. Its antigen is unknown. The sample originates from a study of OX40 agonist ivuxolimab in advanced cancers. Study overall: Patients were over 65% male with ages roughly 23 to 90, mean about 54. Study-level findings and limits: Among the lowest peripheral clonal expansion occurred in 0.1-3.0 mg/kg partial responders. Mean expanded clone counts were higher in CD8+ than CD4+ T cells.

Assay used: immunoSEQ multiplex PCR; TCRdb lists only in-frame clones, some missing. This sample has some 87,000 clones; 75% to 95% occur once, and the top ten carry approximately 0.41%. The germline V gene has CDR1 SGHNT and CDR2 YENEEA. The germline V and J ends were trimmed by 2 bases and 2 bases, with 10 bases remaining between them. The CDR3 loop spans 15 amino acids. This specimen consisted of CD4+ or CD8+ T cells sorted from blood, obtained in a trial of the OX40 agonist ivuxolimab. This receptor was identified in an adult with an advanced solid tumor such as melanoma, head and neck, liver or kidney cancer. The rearrangement uses TRBV11-3 and TRBJ1-3; D call uncertain. CDR3 protein: CASSLLRGTGNTIYF. For the CDR3, the DNA is TGTGCCAGCAGCTTACTTCGCGGGACTGGAAACACCATATATTTT.